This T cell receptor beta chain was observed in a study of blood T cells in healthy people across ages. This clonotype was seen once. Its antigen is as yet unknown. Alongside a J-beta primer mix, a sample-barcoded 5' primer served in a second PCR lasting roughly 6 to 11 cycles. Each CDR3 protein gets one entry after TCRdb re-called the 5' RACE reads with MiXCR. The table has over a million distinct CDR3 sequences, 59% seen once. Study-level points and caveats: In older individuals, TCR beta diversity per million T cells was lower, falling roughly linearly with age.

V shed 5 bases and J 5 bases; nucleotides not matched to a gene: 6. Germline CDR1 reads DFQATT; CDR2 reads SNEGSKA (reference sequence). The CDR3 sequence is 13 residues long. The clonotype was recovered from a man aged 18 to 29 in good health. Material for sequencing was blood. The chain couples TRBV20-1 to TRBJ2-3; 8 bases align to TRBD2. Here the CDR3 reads CSAVSGEGDTQYF. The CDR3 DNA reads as TGCAGTGCTGTTAGCGGGGAAGGAGATACGCAGTATTTT.